One T cell receptor beta chain is described in this entry. A multiplex PCR was run with 60 Vbeta primers and 13 Jbeta primers. Clones were sequenced by immunoSEQ multiplex PCR, and TCRdb holds only the in-frame ones, with some missing. There are tens of thousands of clones in the sample; approximately 67% occur only once, and about 7.4% lies in the top ten. This sample stems from a study of cytomegalovirus exposure and HLA in healthy donors. Trimming took off 5 bases at V and 8 bases at J, with 18 bases between the two ends. Per germline, CDR1 MNHNY and CDR2 SVGAGI (reference sequence). CDR3 size: 15 residues.

The rearrangement uses TRBV6-6 and TRBJ1-4; possibly TRBD1 for D (6 bases). The sample consisted of PBMCs. This TCR was recovered from a man aged 35 to 55 in good health and CMV-seropositive. This CDR3 reads CASSTGRQGQEKLFF. As DNA, the CDR3 is TGTGCCAGCAGTACAGGGCGCCAGGGGCAAGAAAAACTGTTTTTT.